The 30 T cell receptor beta chains reported below all come from one sample, sequenced in a study of identifying expanded T cells in peripheral blood. Measured with immunoSEQ multiplex PCR; TCRdb has only the in-frame clones, and not every one. The table lists approximately 100,000 clones, 75% to 90% of them singletons. The sequencing sample was made of blood. These receptors all stem from a person aged 18 to 75 in good health.

The chain recombines TRBV5-5 with TRBJ2-5, with D maybe TRBD1 (5 bases). CDR3 length equals 14 residues. Germline CDR1 reads SGHKS; CDR2 reads YYEKEE (reference sequence). The V end lost 0 bases, the J end lost 2 bases, and 8 bases lay between the germline ends. CDR3 nucleotide sequence: TGTGCCAGCAGCTTGGATCAGGGACAAGAGACCCAGTACTTC. It is translated as CASSLDQGQETQYF.

The V gene is TRBV6-1, the J gene TRBJ1-5; a weak D match, TRBD1 (6 bases). The CDR3 spans 15 residues. CDR1 is MNHNS and CDR2 is SASEGT in the germline V gene. V was cut by 1 base and J by 5 bases, with 12 bases left in between. The CDR3: CASSEGGARDQPQHF. CDR3 nucleotides: TGTGCCAGCAGTGAAGGGGGGGCGAGGGATCAGCCCCAGCATTTT.

The chain uses TRBV29-1 and TRBJ2-5; D not certain. Trimming cost V 1 base and J 2 bases, with 14 bases left between them. CDR3 size: 15 residues. Germline V gene lookup returns CDR1 SQVTM and CDR2 ANQGSEA. The CDR3 region is CSVEGVAQPQETQYF. Here the CDR3 DNA reads TGCAGCGTTGAAGGGGTCGCTCAGCCACAAGAGACCCAGTACTTC.

The rearrangement joins TRBV27 to TRBJ2-5; D unresolved. V shed 5 bases and J shed 1 base, with 8 bases lying between them. The CDR3 is 13 amino acids. The V gene's germline CDR1 is MNHEY and CDR2 SMNVEV (reference sequence). The CDR3: CASSPPAQETQYF. In DNA form, the CDR3 reads TGTGCCAGCAGTCCCCCGGCCCAAGAGACCCAGTACTTC.

This clone was seen once. This rearrangement joins TRBV2 to TRBJ2-2; TRBD1 might be the D (6 bases). This CDR3 region has 15 residues. CDR1 is SNHLY, CDR2 FYNNEI, per germline. V was cut by 6 bases and J by 6 bases, with 17 bases left in between. The CDR3 here is CASSDVDRTAGELFF. The CDR3 DNA is TGTGCCAGCAGCGATGTGGACAGAACAGCCGGGGAGCTGTTTTTT.

This chain connects TRBV6-6 to TRBJ1-3; no firm D call. From germline, CDR1 is MNHNY and CDR2 SVGAGI (reference sequence). The CDR3 covers 14 residues. With 0 bases removed from V and 3 bases from J, the gap between germline ends came to 6 bases. The CDR3 sequence: CASSYSGFGNTIYF. CDR3 bases: TGTGCCAGCAGTTACTCGGGGTTTGGAAACACCATATATTTT.

The chain recombines TRBV28 with TRBJ2-5, with 7 bases aligning to TRBD2. The end of the DNA aligns better with TRBJ2-7, so the J call may be wrong. The germline CDR1 and CDR2 sequences are MDHEN and SYDVKM. The CDR3 runs 18 residues. The chain's CDR3 is CASSGYVGGLTASYEQYF. Written as DNA, the CDR3 is TGTGCCAGCAGTGGGTACGTGGGGGGGTTAACGGCGTCCTACGAGCAGTACTTC.

This chain connects TRBV25-1 to TRBJ1-1, with D unresolved. Trimming stripped 7 bases from V and 0 bases from J, with 12 bases between. Germline lookup yields CDR1 MGHDK and CDR2 SYGVNS. The CDR3 is made up of 14 amino acids. CDR3 loop: CASTSDYMNTEAFF. The CDR3 coding sequence is TGTGCCAGCACCTCGGACTACATGAACACTGAAGCTTTCTTT.

This clone was picked up one time. The chain uses TRBV7-9 and TRBJ2-7; TRBD1 agrees at 8 bases. The germline CDR1 and CDR2 sequences are SEHNR and FQNEAQ (reference sequence). The CDR3 has 17 amino acids. With 1 base clipped from V and 0 bases from J, the junction kept 8 bases outside the gene matches. The CDR3 sequence: CASSLGPGQAFSYEQYF. DNA of the CDR3: TGTGCCAGCAGCTTAGGCCCGGGACAGGCCTTCTCCTACGAGCAGTACTTC.

The CDR3 reads CASSYPPGRQNQPQHF. In DNA form, the CDR3 reads TGTGCCAGCAGTTACCCGCCCGGCAGGCAGAATCAGCCCCAGCATTTT. The gene calls are TRBV6-6 and TRBJ1-5; no definite D call. The germline gives CDR1 MNHNY, CDR2 SVGAGI (reference sequence). The CDR3 is 16 residues long. Between the trimmed V and J ends, which lost 2 bases and 4 bases, there was a span of 15 bases.

Only a few counts were recorded for this clone. The chain employs TRBV4-3 and TRBJ1-6; D not certain. Per germline, CDR1 LGHNA and CDR2 YSLEER. The V gene lost 0 bases and the J gene lost 9 bases, with 9 bases spanning the gap. The CDR3 length is 14 residues. CDR3 loop: CASSQDLVSSPLHF. The CDR3 bases are TGCGCCAGCAGCCAAGATCTAGTCAGTTCACCCCTCCACTTT.

The rearrangement uses TRBV18 and TRBJ1-3; 8 bases agree with TRBD1. V lost 3 bases and J lost 2; bases outside the gene matches: 3. This CDR3 spans 15 amino acids. Germline lookup yields CDR1 KGHSH and CDR2 LQKENI. The CDR3 nucleotides are TGTGCCAGCTCACCCGACAGGGGCCCTGGAAACACCATATATTTT. Its translation: CASSPDRGPGNTIYF.

The chain employs TRBV4-3 and TRBJ2-2; D possibly corresponds to TRBD1 (6 bases). The CDR3 is 15 residues long. Germline V gene data show CDR1 as LGHNA and CDR2 as YSLEER. The V end lost 1 base, the J end lost 4 bases, and 10 bases lay between the germline ends. CDR3 DNA sequence: TGCGCCAGCAGCCAAGTGGGCAGGGGCACCGGGGAGCTGTTTTTT. Translating it yields CASSQVGRGTGELFF.

The V and J genes are TRBV5-1 and TRBJ1-2; 7 bases match TRBD1. Germline CDR1 SGHRS, CDR2 YFSETQ. With 0 bases clipped from V and 5 bases from J, the junction kept 4 bases outside the gene matches. This CDR3 is built from 14 residues. The CDR3 sequence: CASSLEGTAYGYTF. The CDR3 DNA reads as TGCGCCAGCAGCTTGGAGGGGACAGCTTATGGCTACACCTTC.

This clone has a handful of counts. This sequence joins TRBV6-1 and TRBJ2-7, with 7 bases matching TRBD2. The CDR3 spans 13 residues. The V gene end was trimmed by 4 bases and the J gene end by 6 bases; junction bases not matched to a gene: 6. Germline V gene sequence: CDR1 MNHNS, CDR2 SASEGT. The CDR3 protein is CASSGRTSREQYF. The CDR3 DNA sequence: TGTGCCAGCAGTGGACGGACTAGTCGCGAGCAGTACTTC.

The chain uses TRBV4-3 and TRBJ2-7, with D uncertain. V gave up 0 bases and J gave up 6 bases, with 15 bases separating them. This CDR3 is 15 amino acids long. Germline V gives CDR1 LGHNA, CDR2 YSLEER. CDR3: CASSQDWSGSREQYF. DNA for the CDR3: TGCGCCAGCAGCCAAGATTGGTCCGGGTCGCGCGAGCAGTACTTC.

On this clone: The sample contains more than one DNA sequence encoding this CDR3. The V gene is TRBV27, the J gene TRBJ1-2; perhaps TRBD1 as D (5 bases). V lost 3 bases and J lost 5, with 13 bases in between. The CDR3 contains 14 residues. Germline V gives CDR1 MNHEY, CDR2 SMNVEV (reference sequence). CDR3 loop: CASSFARVGYGYTF. The CDR3, as DNA: TGTGCCAGCAGTTTCGCCAGGGTGGGTTATGGCTACACCTTC.

The V call is TRBV19, the J call TRBJ1-5; D unclear. V gave up 6 bases and J gave up 0 bases, with 9 bases separating them. Germline CDR1 reads LNHDA; CDR2 reads SQIVND (reference sequence). The CDR3 runs 14 residues. CDR3 coding DNA: TGTGCCAGTAGAAGAGATTATAGCAATCAGCCCCAGCATTTT. The encoded protein is CASRRDYSNQPQHF.

This rearrangement joins TRBV12-1 to TRBJ2-2; TRBD1 is taken as the D call from the table, unchecked against the DNA. TRBV12-1 is deemed a pseudogene. The CDR3 loop spans 17 amino acids. CDR3 DNA: TGTGCCAGCAGCTTCATCATACAGGGGGCGGTGACCGGGGAGCTGTTTTTT. Translated, it gives CASSFIIQGAVTGELFF.

With regard to this clone: At one boundary the junction diverges from the germline segment, which might be a read error. The genes are TRBV6-5 and TRBJ2-7, with 7 bases matching TRBD1. Germline V gene data show CDR1 as MNHEY and CDR2 as SVGAGI. This CDR3 has 11 residues. DNA for the CDR3: TGCCGGGGACAGCTATCCTACGAGCAGTACTTC. It is translated as CRGQLSYEQYF.

The chain carries TRBV7-8 and TRBJ2-3; D ambiguous. This CDR3 region has 14 residues. Trimming took 3 bases from V and 1 from J, leaving 8 bases between them. The germline CDR1 and CDR2 sequences are SGHVS and FQNEAQ. CDR3 in DNA: TGTGCCAGCAGCTTGCAGCCAGGCACAGATACGCAGTATTTT. It yields the protein CASSLQPGTDTQYF. Using reference TRBV7-8 and TRBJ2-3 for the parts outside the CDR3, the full variable domain is GAGVSQSPRYKVAKRGQDVALRCDPISGHVSLFWYQQALGQGPEFLTYFQNEAQLDKSGLPSDRFFAERPEGSVSTLKIQRTQQEDSAVYLCASSLQPGTDTQYFGPGTRLTVL.

This chain links TRBV27 with TRBJ2-5; 8 bases line up with TRBD1. The DNA matches TRBJ2-7 better at its end, which makes the J call doubtful. The CDR3 consists of 14 residues. CDR1 and CDR2 (germline): MNHEY, SMNVEV (reference sequence). CDR3 in amino acids: CASSQGQVPYEQYF. In DNA form, the CDR3 reads TGTGCCAGCAGTCAGGGACAGGTACCCTACGAGCAGTACTTC.

Worth noting for this clone: Other DNA sequences in this specimen translate into the identical CDR3. The chain recombines TRBV11-2 with TRBJ2-7, with no clear D. The CDR3 covers 12 residues. CDR1 and CDR2 (germline): SGHAT, FQNNGV. V lost 1 base and J lost 2, with 3 bases in between. DNA of the CDR3: TGTGCCAGCAGCTTAGGGGCCTACGAGCAGTACTTC. This encodes CASSLGAYEQYF.

For this clone: The junction differs from germline at one of its ends, possibly a read error. The chain links TRBV5-6 to TRBJ2-5; tentatively, D is TRBD1 (5 bases). The germline gives CDR1 SGHDT, CDR2 YYEEEE. The CDR3 sequence is 16 residues long. The CDR3, as DNA: TGTGCCAGCAAGATAGCCGCGAGGCAGGGCGAAGAAACCCAGTACTTC. Translated: CASKIAARQGEETQYF.

The rearrangement joins TRBV4-2 to TRBJ2-1; D is perhaps TRBD2 (5 bases). Germline CDR1 and CDR2: LGHNA and YNFKEQ. The CDR3 totals 17 residues. With 1 base removed from V and 0 bases from J, the gap between germline ends came to 13 bases. As DNA, the CDR3 is TGTGCCAGCAGCCAAGGGGCTAGCTATAGCTCCTACAATGAGCAGTTCTTC. It encodes CASSQGASYSSYNEQFF.

This CDR3 is CASSLAGVRSNQPQHF. The CDR3 nucleotides are TGTGCCAGCAGCTTAGCGGGGGTCCGTAGCAATCAGCCCCAGCATTTT. The J gene is TRBJ1-5, the V gene TRBV7-2; maybe TRBD1 (5 bases). Germline V gene data show CDR1 as SGHTA and CDR2 as FQGNSA. CDR3 length equals 16 residues. Trimming removed 0 bases from V and 0 bases from J, with 9 bases in between.

Remarks on this clone: Sequence at one end of the junction differs from germline and may be a read error. The V call is TRBV19, the J call TRBJ1-2; D uncertain. Germline-derived CDR1 and CDR2 are LNHDA and SQIVND (reference sequence). The CDR3 spans 12 residues. CDR3 in DNA: TGTGCCAGTAGTATCGGGAACCACCATCAAGCCTTC. This encodes CASSIGNHHQAF.

The chain combines TRBV4-3 with TRBJ2-5; TRBD2 matches at 10 bases. This CDR3 has 17 amino acids. Germline CDR1 is LGHNA and CDR2 is YSLEER. Losses at the gene ends were 0 bases for V and 3 bases for J; bases not matched to a gene: 7. The CDR3 DNA reads as TGCGCCAGCAGCCAAGATCGGAGGCTAGCGGGGGAAGAGACCCAGTACTTC. Translating it yields CASSQDRRLAGEETQYF.

The J gene is TRBJ2-7, the V gene TRBV5-6; D is perhaps TRBD1 (5 bases). Germline values: CDR1 SGHDT, CDR2 YYEEEE. CDR3 size: 14 residues. V lost 0 bases and J lost 2, with 9 bases in between. The CDR3 loop reads CASSLVQETYEQYF. The CDR3 DNA follows: TGTGCCAGCAGCTTGGTACAGGAGACCTACGAGCAGTACTTC.

The CDR3 sequence: CASSVATGMNTEAFF. The CDR3 nucleotides read TGTGCCAGCAGCGTCGCTACAGGGATGAACACTGAAGCTTTCTTT. J is TRBJ1-1 and V is TRBV9; perhaps TRBD1 as D (6 bases). V lost 2 bases, J lost 0 bases, and 11 bases lay in between. This CDR3 is 15 amino acids long. CDR1 is SGDLS and CDR2 is YYNGEE in the germline V gene.